This paragraph reports one T cell receptor beta chain. These data come from a study of breast tumors, draining lymph nodes, adjacent tissues. V gave up 4 bases and J gave up 0 bases, with 13 bases separating them. CDR3 length equals 16 residues. The germline V gene encodes CDR1 MGHRA and CDR2 YSYEKL. MiXCR, applied by TCRdb to the multiplex PCR reads, yields one record per CDR3 protein. The data contain approximately 52,000 distinct CDR3 sequences, roughly two fifths of them singletons. The TCR was taken from a female donor with breast cancer. Some clones in this sample may be carry-over from other donors' samples. Sequenced sample: breast tumor tissue. V is TRBV4-1 and J is TRBJ2-1, with a weak D call TRBD2 (6 bases). The DNA for the CDR3 is TGCGCCAGCAGCCGAGATATCGGGAGCTCCTACAATGAGCAGTTCTTC. Amino acid sequence: CASSRDIGSSYNEQFF.